This TCR beta chain was sequenced in a study of T cell changes during pregnancy in multiple sclerosis. V lost 6 bases to trimming and J lost 8 bases; unmatched junction nucleotides: 10. This CDR3 has 15 residues. Germline values: CDR1 MDHEN, CDR2 SYDVKM. Using immunoSEQ multiplex PCR, the repertoire was profiled, and TCRdb retains in-frame clones only, with some absent. The sample yields tens of thousands of clones, over 80% seen once. This chain uses TRBV28 with TRBJ1-4; 9 bases are shared with TRBD1. The material was peripheral blood, obtained in the third trimester of pregnancy. The receptor was derived from a female donor in good health, enrolled as a control in a pregnancy study. CDR3 in amino acids: CASRSSTGTGEKLFF. For the CDR3, the DNA is TGTGCCAGCAGGTCCTCTACCGGGACAGGGGAAAAACTGTTTTTT.